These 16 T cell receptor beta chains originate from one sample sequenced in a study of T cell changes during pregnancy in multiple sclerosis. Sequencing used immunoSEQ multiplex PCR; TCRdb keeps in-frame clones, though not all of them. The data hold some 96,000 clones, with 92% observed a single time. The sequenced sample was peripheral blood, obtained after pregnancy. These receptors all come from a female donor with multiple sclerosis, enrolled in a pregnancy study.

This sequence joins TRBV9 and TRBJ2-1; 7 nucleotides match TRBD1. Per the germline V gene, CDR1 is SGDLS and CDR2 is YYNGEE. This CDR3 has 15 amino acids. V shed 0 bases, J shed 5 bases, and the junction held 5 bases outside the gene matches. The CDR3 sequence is CASSVAPDRHNEQFF. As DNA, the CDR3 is TGTGCCAGCAGCGTAGCTCCGGACAGGCACAATGAGCAGTTCTTC.

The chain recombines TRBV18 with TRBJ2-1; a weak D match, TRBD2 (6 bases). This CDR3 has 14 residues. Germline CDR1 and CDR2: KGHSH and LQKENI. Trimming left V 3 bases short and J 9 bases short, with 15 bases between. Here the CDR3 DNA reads TGTGCCAGCTCACCTTCCAGCGCGGAGGGTGAGCAGTTCTTC. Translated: CASSPSSAEGEQFF.

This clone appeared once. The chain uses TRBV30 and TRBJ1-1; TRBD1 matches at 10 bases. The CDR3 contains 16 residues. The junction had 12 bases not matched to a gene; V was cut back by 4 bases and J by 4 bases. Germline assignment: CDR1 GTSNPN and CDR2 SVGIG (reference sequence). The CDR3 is CAWTPPGQGPGTEAFF. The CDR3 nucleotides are TGTGCCTGGACCCCGCCGGGACAGGGGCCGGGCACTGAAGCTTTCTTT.

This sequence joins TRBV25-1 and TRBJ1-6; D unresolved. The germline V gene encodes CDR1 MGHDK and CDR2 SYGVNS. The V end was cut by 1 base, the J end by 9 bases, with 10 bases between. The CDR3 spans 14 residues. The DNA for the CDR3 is TGTGCCAGCAGTGAATCCTTGGGGAGTTCACCCCTCCACTTT. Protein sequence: CASSESLGSSPLHF.

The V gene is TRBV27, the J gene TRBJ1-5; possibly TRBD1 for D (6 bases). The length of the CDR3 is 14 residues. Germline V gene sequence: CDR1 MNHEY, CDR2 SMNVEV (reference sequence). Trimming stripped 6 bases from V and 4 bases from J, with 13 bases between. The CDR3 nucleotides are TGTGCCAGCAGCCATGGACAGAGAAATCAGCCCCAGCATTTT. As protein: CASSHGQRNQPQHF.

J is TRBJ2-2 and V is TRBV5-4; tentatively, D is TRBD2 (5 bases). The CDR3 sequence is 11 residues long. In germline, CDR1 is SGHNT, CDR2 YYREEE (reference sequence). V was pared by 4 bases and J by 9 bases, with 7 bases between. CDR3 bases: TGTGCCAGCAGCGGAGGTCGGGAGCTGTTTTTT. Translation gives CASSGGRELFF.

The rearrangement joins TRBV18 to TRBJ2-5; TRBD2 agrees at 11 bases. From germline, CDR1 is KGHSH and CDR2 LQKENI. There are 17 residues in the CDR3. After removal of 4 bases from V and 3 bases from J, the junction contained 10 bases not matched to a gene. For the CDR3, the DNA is TGTGCCAGCTCACAATACCCGGGACTAGCGGAAGAAGAGACCCAGTACTTC. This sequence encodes CASSQYPGLAEEETQYF.

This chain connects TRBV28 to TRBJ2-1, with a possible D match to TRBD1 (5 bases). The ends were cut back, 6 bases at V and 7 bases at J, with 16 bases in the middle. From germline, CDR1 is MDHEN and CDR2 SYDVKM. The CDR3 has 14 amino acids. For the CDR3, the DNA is TGTGCCAGCAGCGACCCTAGGGGTGGTAATGAGCAGTTCTTC. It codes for CASSDPRGGNEQFF.

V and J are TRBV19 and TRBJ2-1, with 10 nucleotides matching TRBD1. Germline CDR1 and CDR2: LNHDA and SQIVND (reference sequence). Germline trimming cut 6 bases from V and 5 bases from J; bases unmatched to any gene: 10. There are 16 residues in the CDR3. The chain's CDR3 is CASRTLDRGPNNEQFF. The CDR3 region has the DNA TGTGCCAGTAGGACCCTCGACAGGGGGCCTAACAATGAGCAGTTCTTC.

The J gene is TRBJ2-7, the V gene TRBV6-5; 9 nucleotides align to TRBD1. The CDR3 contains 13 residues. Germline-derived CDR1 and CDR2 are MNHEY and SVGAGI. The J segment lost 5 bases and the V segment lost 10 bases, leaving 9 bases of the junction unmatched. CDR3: CATSRGQGNEQYF. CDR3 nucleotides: TGTGCCACCTCGCGGGGACAGGGTAACGAGCAGTACTTC.

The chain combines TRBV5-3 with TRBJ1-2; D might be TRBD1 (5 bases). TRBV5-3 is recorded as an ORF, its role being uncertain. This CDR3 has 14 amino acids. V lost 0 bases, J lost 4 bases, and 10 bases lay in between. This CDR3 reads CARSLEGRSYGYTF. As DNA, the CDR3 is TGTGCCAGAAGCTTGGAGGGGCGTTCCTATGGCTACACCTTC.

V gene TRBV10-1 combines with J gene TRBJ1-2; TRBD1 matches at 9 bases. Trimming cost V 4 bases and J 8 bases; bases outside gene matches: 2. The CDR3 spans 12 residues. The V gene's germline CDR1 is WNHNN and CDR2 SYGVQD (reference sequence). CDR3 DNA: TGCGCCAGCAGTGGGGACAGGGCCGGCTACACCTTC. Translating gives CASSGDRAGYTF.

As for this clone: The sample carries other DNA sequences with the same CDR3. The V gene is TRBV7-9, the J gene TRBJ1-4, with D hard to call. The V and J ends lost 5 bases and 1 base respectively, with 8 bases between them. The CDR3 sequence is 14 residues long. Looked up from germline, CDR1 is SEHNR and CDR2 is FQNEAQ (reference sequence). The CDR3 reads CASSLGGTNEKLFF. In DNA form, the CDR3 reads TGTGCCAGCAGCCTAGGAGGAACTAATGAAAAACTGTTTTTT.

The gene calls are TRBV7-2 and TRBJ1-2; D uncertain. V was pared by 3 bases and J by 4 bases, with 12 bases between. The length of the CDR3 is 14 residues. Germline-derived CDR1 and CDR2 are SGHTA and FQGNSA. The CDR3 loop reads CASSLGPDIYGYTF. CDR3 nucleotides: TGTGCCAGCAGCTTGGGCCCCGATATCTATGGCTACACCTTC.

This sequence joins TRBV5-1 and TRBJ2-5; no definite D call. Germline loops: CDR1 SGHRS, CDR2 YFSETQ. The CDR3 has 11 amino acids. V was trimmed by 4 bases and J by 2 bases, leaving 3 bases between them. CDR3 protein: CASSLQETQYF. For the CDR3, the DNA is TGCGCCAGCAGCCTACAAGAGACCCAGTACTTC.

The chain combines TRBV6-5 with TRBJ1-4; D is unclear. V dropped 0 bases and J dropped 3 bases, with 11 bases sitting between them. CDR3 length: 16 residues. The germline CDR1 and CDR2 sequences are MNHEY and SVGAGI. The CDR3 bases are TGTGCCAGCAGTTACTCTTCGGGGTGGCCTAATGAAAAACTGTTTTTT. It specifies CASSYSSGWPNEKLFF.